This entry concerns a single T cell receptor beta chain. Its antigen is currently unknown. CD45RO-negative, CCR7-selected cells formed the naive CD8 fraction, which excluded terminally differentiated effector memory CD45RA+ cells. Every contributor of samples was a Caucasian grown-up residing in Nashville, Tennessee. The sample originates from a study of shared clonotypes between healthy human individuals. Study-level findings and limits: Among several donors, approximately 4.6% of naive CD4 clonotypes were found in common. Limitation of the genetic and exposure-history diversity represented came from the few donors.

CDR1 MNHEY and CDR2 SMNVEV come from the germline V gene (reference sequence). Trimming left V 5 bases short and J 3 bases short, with 17 bases between. This CDR3 contains 16 residues. Several immunoSEQ plates received, in even portions, the genomic DNA of each subset. Profiling relied on immunoSEQ multiplex PCR, and the TCRdb table lists in-frame clones only, not all of them. In the table there are about 2.2 million clones, around 93% of which are singletons. The V and J genes are TRBV27 and TRBJ2-1; D is possibly TRBD1 or TRBD2 (5 bases each). Sequenced input: naive CD8+ T cells from PBMCs. The TCR was taken from a man aged 18 to 35 in good health. Some clones in this sample may be carry-over from other donors' samples. CDR3 in amino acids: CASSPPIGTGYNEQFF. The CDR3, as DNA: TGTGCCAGCAGTCCGCCAATAGGGACGGGCTACAATGAGCAGTTCTTC.